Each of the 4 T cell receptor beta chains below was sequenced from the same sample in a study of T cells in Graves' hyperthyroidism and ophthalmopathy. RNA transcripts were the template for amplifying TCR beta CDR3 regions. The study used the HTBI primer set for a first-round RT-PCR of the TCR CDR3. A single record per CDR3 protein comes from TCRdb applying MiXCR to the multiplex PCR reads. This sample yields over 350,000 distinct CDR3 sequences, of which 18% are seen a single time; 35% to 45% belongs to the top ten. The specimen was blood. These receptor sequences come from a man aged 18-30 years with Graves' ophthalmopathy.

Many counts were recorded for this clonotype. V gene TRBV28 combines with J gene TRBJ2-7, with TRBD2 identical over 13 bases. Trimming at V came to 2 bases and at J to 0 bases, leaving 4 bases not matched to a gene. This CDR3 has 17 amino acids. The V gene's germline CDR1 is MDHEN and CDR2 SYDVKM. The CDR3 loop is CASSLTSGGAFSYEQYF. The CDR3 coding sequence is TGTGCCAGCAGTTTAACTAGCGGGGGGGCCTTCTCCTACGAGCAGTACTTC.

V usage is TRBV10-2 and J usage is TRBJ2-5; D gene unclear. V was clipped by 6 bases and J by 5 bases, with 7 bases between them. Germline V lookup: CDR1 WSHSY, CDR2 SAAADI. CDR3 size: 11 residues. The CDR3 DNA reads TGCGCCAGCAGGATGGGGGAGACCCAGTACTTC. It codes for CASRMGETQYF.

The CDR3 is CASRPGWGGSNTGELFF. The CDR3 nucleotides read TGTGCCAGCAGGCCCGGGTGGGGGGGCAGCAACACCGGGGAGCTGTTTTTT. The V gene is TRBV6-1, the J gene TRBJ2-2, with TRBD2 as a possible D gene (7 bases). The CDR3 is 17 amino acids. Germline V gene lookup returns CDR1 MNHNS and CDR2 SASEGT. V was clipped by 6 bases and J by 2 bases, with 19 bases between them.

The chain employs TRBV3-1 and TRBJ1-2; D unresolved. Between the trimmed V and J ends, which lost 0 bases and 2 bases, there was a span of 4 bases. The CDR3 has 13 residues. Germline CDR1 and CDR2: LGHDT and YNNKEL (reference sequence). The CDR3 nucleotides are TGTGCCAGCAGCCAAGAGCCAAACTATGGCTACACCTTC. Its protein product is CASSQEPNYGYTF.